This TCR beta chain was profiled in a study of blood T cell repertoires in COVID-19. At the level of the study: Acute and convalescent COVID-19 specimens originated in the United States, Italy and Spain.

Sequencing used immunoSEQ multiplex PCR; TCRdb keeps in-frame clones, though not all of them. This repertoire shows 130,000 or so clones, roughly three quarters found once; its top ten account for approximately 5%. Source material: peripheral blood. The clonotype was recovered from a woman in her seventies with COVID-19, enrolled during active disease.

CDR3 coding DNA: TGTGCCAGCAGCTTGGGCGGGGACTACAATCAGCCCCAGCATTTT. It translates to CASSLGGDYNQPQHF. The chain recombines TRBV5-5 with TRBJ1-5, with a possible D match to TRBD1 (5 bases). Trimming pared 0 bases from V and 3 bases from J, leaving 10 bases between. Germline V gene sequence: CDR1 SGHKS, CDR2 YYEKEE (reference sequence). This CDR3 comprises 15 residues. Full variable domain (remainder filled in from reference TRBV5-5 and TRBJ1-5): DAGVTQSPTHLIKTRGQQVTLRCSPISGHKSVSWYQQVLGQGPQFIFQYYEKEERGRGNFPDRFSARQFPNYSSELNVNALLLGDSALYLCASSLGGDYNQPQHFGDGTRLSIL.